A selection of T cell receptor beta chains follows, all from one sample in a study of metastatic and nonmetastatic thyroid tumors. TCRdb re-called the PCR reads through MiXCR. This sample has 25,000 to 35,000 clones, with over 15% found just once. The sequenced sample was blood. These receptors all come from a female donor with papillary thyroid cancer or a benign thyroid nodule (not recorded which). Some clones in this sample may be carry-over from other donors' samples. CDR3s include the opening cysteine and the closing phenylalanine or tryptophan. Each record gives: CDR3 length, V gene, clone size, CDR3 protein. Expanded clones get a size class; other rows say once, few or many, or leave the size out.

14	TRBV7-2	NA	CASSRARKSYEQYF
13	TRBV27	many	CASSSTYDQPQHF
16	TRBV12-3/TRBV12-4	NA	CAGSQRDRDGKQPHHF
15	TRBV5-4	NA	CGSSSEVHSVNTIYF
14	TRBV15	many	CATSNSGLAATQYF
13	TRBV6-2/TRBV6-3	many	CASWAGGGTEAFF
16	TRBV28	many	CASSFARAEFTDTQYF
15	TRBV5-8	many	CASSPRTGGYYGYTF
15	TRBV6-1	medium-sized	CASSEATGGNSPLHF
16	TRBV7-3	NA	CASSLTGQGGADTKYF
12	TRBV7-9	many	CASSRNRGPQHF
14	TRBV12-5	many	CASGLGGISYEQYF
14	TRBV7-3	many	CASSLTRDGTEAFF
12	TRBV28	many	CASSPPWDTQYF
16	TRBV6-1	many	CASSEALGFGNSPLHF
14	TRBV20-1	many	CSVTIGTPNYGYTF
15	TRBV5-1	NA	CASSPLAGSTDTQYF
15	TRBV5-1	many	CASSLVVSGRYEQYF
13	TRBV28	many	CASSLGQLYGYTF
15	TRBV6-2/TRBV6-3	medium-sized	CASSWTSVSGNTIYF
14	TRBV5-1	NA	CASREGAGNSPLHF
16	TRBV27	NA	CASSLALGTAGYGYTF
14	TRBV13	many	CASSLGALNTEAFF
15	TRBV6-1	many	CASSLTGGDTDTQYF